Below, 17 T cell receptor beta chains from the same sample are listed, as sequenced in a study of CD8 T cells in Susac syndrome. An amount of RNA that ranged from roughly 0.5 to 1 ug was reverse transcribed with random hexamers. TCRdb re-analysed the immunoSEQ multiplex PCR reads in MiXCR, keeping a single row per CDR3 protein. The sample lists 200,000 to 250,000 distinct CDR3 sequences; approximately 90% were seen once. Material for sequencing was CD8+ T cells from PBMCs. The receptors were sampled from a human donor with multiple sclerosis.

V is TRBV10-3 and J is TRBJ2-6; D is undetermined. CDR1 is ENHRY and CDR2 is SYGVKD in the germline V gene. V lost 8 bases and J 2 bases, leaving 19 bases between the germline ends. The CDR3 is 17 residues long. The CDR3: CAIAPVSLLAGANVLTF. The CDR3 DNA follows: TGTGCCATCGCGCCGGTCTCCCTTCTTGCTGGGGCCAACGTCCTGACTTTC.

The chain joins TRBV12-3 or TRBV12-4 to TRBJ1-2; D is undetermined. The V end lost 5 bases, the J end lost 8 bases, and 12 bases lay between the germline ends. The CDR3 totals 12 residues. Written as DNA, the CDR3 is TGTGCCAGCAGTGGATACCGTGACGGCTACACCTTC. It encodes CASSGYRDGYTF.

The chain recombines TRBV12-3 or TRBV12-4 with TRBJ2-5, with 10 bases fitting TRBD2. V gave up 5 bases and J gave up 0 bases; unmatched junction bases: 9. There are 17 residues in the CDR3. The CDR3 protein is CASSPEQTSGYQETQYF. The CDR3 DNA reads as TGTGCCAGCAGTCCAGAGCAGACTAGCGGGTACCAAGAGACCCAGTACTTC.

The chain carries TRBV4-1 and TRBJ2-1, with 7 bases lining up with TRBD2. Germline V gene lookup returns CDR1 MGHRA and CDR2 YSYEKL. The CDR3 has 18 residues. The ends lost 0 bases at V and 8 bases at J; junction bases unmatched: 16. In DNA form, the CDR3 reads TGCGCCAGCAGCCAAGAGAGGCTGACTAGCCAACCTTTCGATGAGCAGTTCTTC. It encodes CASSQERLTSQPFDEQFF.

This chain links TRBV2 with TRBJ2-5; TRBD1 is a possible D gene (6 bases). This CDR3 is built from 16 residues. Germline V gene sequence: CDR1 SNHLY, CDR2 FYNNEI. Trimming pared 6 bases from V and 1 base from J, leaving 18 bases between. The CDR3 loop is CASRVRQGLLQETQYF. CDR3 nucleotide sequence: TGTGCCAGCAGGGTTAGGCAGGGGTTACTCCAAGAGACCCAGTACTTC.

V is TRBV7-2 and J is TRBJ2-5, with 9 positions matching TRBD2. J gave up 3 bases and V 1 base, and 9 bases lay outside the gene matches. Germline V gives CDR1 SGHTA, CDR2 FQGNSA. The CDR3 length is 17 residues. CDR3 in DNA: TGTGCCAGCAGCTTAGGGCTAGCGGGAATTACCAAAGAGACCCAGTACTTC. It encodes CASSLGLAGITKETQYF.

The chain couples TRBV11-1 to TRBJ2-5; D is possibly TRBD2 (6 bases). The CDR3 has 15 residues. The germline CDR1 and CDR2 sequences are SGHAT and FQDESV (reference sequence). The germline V and J ends were trimmed by 5 bases and 2 bases, with 15 bases remaining between them. The CDR3 DNA follows: TGTGCCAGCAGCCAGCAGACTAGACCACAAGAGACCCAGTACTTC. Translation gives CASSQQTRPQETQYF. Complete variable domain (other parts from reference TRBV11-1 and TRBJ2-5): EAEVAQSPRYKITEKSQAVAFWCDPISGHATLYWYRQILGQGPELLVQFQDESVVDDSQLPKDRFSAERLKGVDSTLKIQPAELGDSAMYLCASSQQTRPQETQYFGPGTRLLVL.

The chain has TRBV7-8 and TRBJ2-1; 9 nucleotides match TRBD2. Germline trimming cut 3 bases from V and 13 bases from J; bases unmatched to any gene: 16. Germline values: CDR1 SGHVS, CDR2 FQNEAQ. The CDR3 loop spans 16 amino acids. The CDR3 here is CASSLKRGLASGGQFF. The DNA of the CDR3 is TGTGCCAGCAGCTTGAAAAGGGGACTAGCCTCTGGTGGACAGTTCTTC.

This sequence joins TRBV9 and TRBJ2-1, with 9 bases fitting TRBD1. The V and J ends lost 3 bases and 3 bases, in that order; junction bases with no gene match: 7. Germline V CDR1 and CDR2: SGDLS, YYNGEE. CDR3 length: 16 amino acids. This chain's CDR3 is CASSGRTGANYNEQFF. CDR3 in DNA: TGTGCCAGCAGCGGGCGGACAGGGGCCAACTACAATGAGCAGTTCTTC.

This rearrangement joins TRBV5-1 to TRBJ2-5; D not certain. Trimming removed 4 bases from V and 1 base from J, with 8 bases in between. Germline CDR1 is SGHRS and CDR2 is YFSETQ. The CDR3 spans 13 residues. This CDR3 reads CASSDHTQETQYF. CDR3 DNA: TGCGCCAGCAGCGACCATACCCAAGAGACCCAGTACTTC.

The rearrangement uses TRBV7-6 and TRBJ1-1; the D gene is possibly TRBD1 (5 bases). The CDR3 contains 14 residues. V was clipped by 1 base and J by 4 bases, with 10 bases between them. Germline CDR1 SGHVS, CDR2 FNYEAQ. The CDR3 coding sequence is TGTGCCAGCAGCTTAGTTATTGGGGGCACTGAAGCTTTCTTT. This translates into CASSLVIGGTEAFF.

V is TRBV4-2 and J is TRBJ2-7; TRBD2 matches 8 bases. The CDR3 runs to 14 residues. J was trimmed by 5 bases and V by 1 base; bases with no gene match: 4. The germline CDR1 and CDR2 sequences are LGHNA and YNFKEQ. This CDR3 is CASSQAGGRDEQYF. The CDR3 bases are TGTGCCAGCAGCCAAGCGGGGGGGCGCGACGAGCAGTACTTC.

This clonotype turned up a few times. The chain's CDR3 is CASSQSSGGYEQYF. The CDR3 region has the DNA TGCGCCAGCAGCCAGTCTAGCGGGGGCTACGAGCAGTACTTC. The chain employs TRBV5-1 and TRBJ2-7; TRBD2 matches at 10 bases. The V gene's germline CDR1 is SGHRS and CDR2 YFSETQ. V dropped 4 bases and J dropped 3; count of bases not matched to a gene: 4. The CDR3 consists of 14 residues.

The genes are TRBV7-6 and TRBJ1-1; the D is unclear. This CDR3 contains 13 residues. The germline gives CDR1 SGHVS, CDR2 FNYEAQ. Trimming removed 1 base from V and 0 bases from J, with 3 bases in between. DNA of the CDR3: TGTGCCAGCAGCTTAGAGGTGAACACTGAAGCTTTCTTT. Residues: CASSLEVNTEAFF.

The genes are TRBV5-1 and TRBJ1-5; the D is unclear. Trimming removed 4 bases at V and 2 bases at J, with 7 bases between. The V gene's germline CDR1 is SGHRS and CDR2 YFSETQ. This CDR3 comprises 13 residues. This CDR3 reads CASSPNGNQPQHF. DNA for the CDR3: TGCGCCAGCAGCCCGAACGGCAATCAGCCCCAGCATTTT.

The chain recombines TRBV20-1 with TRBJ2-6, with 9 bases matching TRBD1. Germline loops: CDR1 DFQATT, CDR2 SNEGSKA (reference sequence). This CDR3 comprises 18 residues. Germline trimming cut 2 bases from V and 1 base from J; bases unmatched to any gene: 9. The CDR3 region has the DNA TGCAGTGCTAGACTCGGGGGACAGGGTAGTTCTGGGGCCAACGTCCTGACTTTC. Translating it yields CSARLGGQGSSGANVLTF.

DNA of the CDR3: TGTGCCAGCAGCTTACAGGTCCTGACAGGGGGGCTGGCTGAAGCTTTCTTT. Its translation: CASSLQVLTGGLAEAFF. V and J are TRBV7-8 and TRBJ1-1; 9 positions match TRBD1. CDR1 and CDR2 (germline): SGHVS, FQNEAQ. The CDR3 length is 17 residues. With V trimmed by 2 bases and J by 6 bases, 13 bases remained unmatched. Combining the CDR3 with reference TRBV7-8 and TRBJ1-1 gives the whole variable domain GAGVSQSPRYKVAKRGQDVALRCDPISGHVSLFWYQQALGQGPEFLTYFQNEAQLDKSGLPSDRFFAERPEGSVSTLKIQRTQQEDSAVYLCASSLQVLTGGLAEAFFGQGTRLTVV.